This TCR beta chain derives from a study of shared clonotypes between healthy human individuals (dated by TCRdb to 2018 to 2020). As for the study more broadly: A couple of women and three men aged 18 to 49 years were included in the cohort. For each donor, three plates each were used for CD4 naive and CD4 memory, two plates were used for CD8 naive, and one plate was used for CD8 memory. The study deeply sequenced blood TCR repertoires of five healthy adults to estimate repertoire size and the extent of clonotype sharing between individuals. To increase sequencing depth and limit assay-specific biases, TCR repertoire library preparation and sequencing were carried out by different laboratories using diverse techniques. Each donor's leukapheresis produced roughly between about 0.9 and 9.5 billion PBMCs.

What the work shows at the level of the full study, not this receptor alone: Incomplete sequencing was indicated by rarefaction of sorted-subset datasets, despite the large sequencing depth. Compared with non-shared clonotypes, clonotypes shared by all four sorted-subset donors had higher generation probabilities. About 5% of naive CD4, 3.5% of naive CD8, 2.3% of memory CD4, and 0.35% to 0.5% of memory CD8 clonotypes were shared across several donors. Naive subsets generally had larger estimated clonotype richness than memory subsets did. Sampling was limited to blood, and TCR repertoires in tissue likely differ from TCR repertoires in blood. Because the study included a small number of donors, the genetic and exposure-history diversity represented was limited. Pairwise subsampling led to the expectation that sequencing depth would affect the degree of clonotype sharing among donors.

Using the deep immunoSEQ assay, multiplex PCR amplified TCR CDR3 regions from genomic DNA. Extracted genomic DNA from each cell subset was distributed evenly across all wells of several immunoSEQ 96-well plates, and each plate was treated as a replicate. Each replicate PCR for sorted subsets received around 200 ng genomic DNA, equal to tens of thousands of T cell genomes. Purified libraries were measured with a Qubit 3.0 fluorometer, size-checked on a Bioanalyzer 2100, and measured again with the KAPA Library Quantification kit. Every immunoSEQ 96-well plate was sequenced on a separate single-read 150-cycle Illumina NextSeq 550 flow cell. As for how the authors treated the data: Because the immunoSEQ output held only junctional sequences and lacked quality scores, the filtering could not match the filtering applied to full-length reads. To assign V/J genes and CDR3, sequences were annotated against IMGT germline references using PyIR, a Python wrapper for IgBLAST v1.9. Any read was removed if the V/J assignment was weak (E-value above 1e-6), the CDR3 was missing, or the read contained stop codons, out-of-frame junctions, or ambiguous translated residues. V3J clonotypes were defined as sequences sharing an identical inferred V gene, J gene, and CDR3 amino acid sequence. The percentage overlap between two repertoires was calculated by dividing the number of shared unique clonotypes by the size of the smaller repertoire. Repertoire richness was assessed with RTK rarefaction, the Chao1 estimator, and Recon v2.1 estimates of unobserved clonotypes. For all TCRbeta clonotypes obtained by the gDNA method from a few donors, generation probabilities were computed with OLGA. TCRdb took this table from immuneACCESS and kept in-frame rearrangements with V and J called. Such tables lack part of the clones; where checked against another copy, unresolved V genes explain under half of the gap, and the rest is unexplained. Clone size and V and J calls were adopted from that table, with D and trimming inferred from the DNA. This sample has 1 million to 1.2 million clones in its table, and roughly 80% of those were observed once. Roughly 0.83% of the sample lies in the top ten.

CDR1 is given as SGHAT and CDR2 as FQNNGV, both from the germline V gene. The CDR3 spans 15 residues, from the cysteine through the phenylalanine. Solely the CDR3 DNA is kept, with 45 bases framed from the first base. The V end loses 3 bases and the J end loses 7 bases, and a stretch of 15 bases separates them. As for this clone: Its specific antigen is unknown. No per-base quality is available; no much larger clone lies one base away.

The donors were healthy, HIV-negative adults who had no recently reported acute infections or vaccinations. Every donor was a Caucasian adult residing in Nashville, Tennessee, USA. CD4+ T cells were enriched through magnetic negative selection, after which naive cells were positively selected on CD45RA and the remaining negative fraction served as the memory subset. Blood was obtained by leukapheresis, after which PBMCs were separated by Ficoll-Histopaque density gradient centrifugation and cryopreserved in liquid nitrogen vapor phase. Analytical flow cytometry was used to check the purity and quantity of each magnetically sorted T cell population. Genomic DNA was isolated from every sorted fraction and measured by UV absorbance on a Nanodrop 2000c.

The sample taken for sequencing was memory CD4+ T cells from PBMCs. Per the publication, the cell subset or site label means: CD45RA-negative fraction. This TCR came from a young man in good health. Some clones in this sample may be carry-over from other donors' samples. Recombination joined TRBV11-2 with TRBJ1-4; the D region possibly corresponds to TRBD1 (6 bases align). The DNA reads as follows: TGTGCCAGCAGCTTCATGGGGGCGCGGGGTGAAAAACTGTTTTTT. Its coded protein is CASSFMGARGEKLFF. When the CDR3 is completed using the reference TRBV11-2 and TRBJ1-4 genes on either side, the full variable domain is EAGVAQSPRYKIIEKRQSVAFWCNPISGHATLYWYQQILGQGPKLLIQFQNNGVVDDSQLPKDRFSAERLKGVDSTLKIQPAKLEDSAVYLCASSFMGARGEKLFFGSGTQLSVL.